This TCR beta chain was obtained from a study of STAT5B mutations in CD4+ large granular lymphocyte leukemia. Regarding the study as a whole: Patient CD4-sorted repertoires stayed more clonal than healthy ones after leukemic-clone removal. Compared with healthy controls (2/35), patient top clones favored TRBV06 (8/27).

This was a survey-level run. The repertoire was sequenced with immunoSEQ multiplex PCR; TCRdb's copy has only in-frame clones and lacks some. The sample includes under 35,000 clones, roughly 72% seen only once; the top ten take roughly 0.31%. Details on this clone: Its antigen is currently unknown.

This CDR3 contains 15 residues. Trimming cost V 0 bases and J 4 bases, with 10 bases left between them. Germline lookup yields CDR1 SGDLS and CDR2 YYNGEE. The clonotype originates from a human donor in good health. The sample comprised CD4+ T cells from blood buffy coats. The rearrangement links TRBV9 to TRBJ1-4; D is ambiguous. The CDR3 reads CASSVDGRFNEKLFF. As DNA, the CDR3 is TGTGCCAGCAGCGTAGATGGCAGGTTTAATGAAAAACTGTTTTTT.